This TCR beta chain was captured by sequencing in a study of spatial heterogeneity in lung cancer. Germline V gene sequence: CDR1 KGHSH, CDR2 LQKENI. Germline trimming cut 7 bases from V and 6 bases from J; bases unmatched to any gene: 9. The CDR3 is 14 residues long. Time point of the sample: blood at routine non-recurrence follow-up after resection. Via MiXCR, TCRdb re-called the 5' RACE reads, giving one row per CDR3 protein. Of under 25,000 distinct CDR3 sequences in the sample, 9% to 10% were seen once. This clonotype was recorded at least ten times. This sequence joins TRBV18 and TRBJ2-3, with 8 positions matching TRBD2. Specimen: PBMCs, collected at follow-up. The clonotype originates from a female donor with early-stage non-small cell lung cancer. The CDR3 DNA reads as TGTGCCAGCTGGCCGGGGGGGCCAGGGGATACGCAGTATTTT. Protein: CASWPGGPGDTQYF.